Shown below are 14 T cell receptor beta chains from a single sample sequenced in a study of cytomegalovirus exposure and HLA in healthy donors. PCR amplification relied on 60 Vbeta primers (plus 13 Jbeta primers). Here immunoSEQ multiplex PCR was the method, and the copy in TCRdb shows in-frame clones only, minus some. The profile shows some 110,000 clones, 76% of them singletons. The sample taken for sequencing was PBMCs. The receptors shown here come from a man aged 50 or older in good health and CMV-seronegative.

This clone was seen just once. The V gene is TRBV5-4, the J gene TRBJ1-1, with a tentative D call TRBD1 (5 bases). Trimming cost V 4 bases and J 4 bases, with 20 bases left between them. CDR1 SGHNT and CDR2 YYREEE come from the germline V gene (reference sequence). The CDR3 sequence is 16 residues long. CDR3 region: CASSVGGGLRSTEAFF. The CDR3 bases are TGTGCCAGCAGCGTTGGGGGGGGACTGAGGAGCACTGAAGCTTTCTTT.

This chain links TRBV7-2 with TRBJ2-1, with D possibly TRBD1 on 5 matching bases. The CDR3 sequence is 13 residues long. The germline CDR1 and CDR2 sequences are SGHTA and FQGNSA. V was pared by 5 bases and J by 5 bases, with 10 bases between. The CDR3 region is CASSVGANNEQFF. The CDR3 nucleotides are TGTGCCAGCAGCGTAGGGGCAAACAATGAGCAGTTCTTC.

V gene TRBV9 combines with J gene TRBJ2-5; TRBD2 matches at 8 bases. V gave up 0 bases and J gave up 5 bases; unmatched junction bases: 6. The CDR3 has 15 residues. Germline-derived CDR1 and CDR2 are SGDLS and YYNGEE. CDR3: CASSVAGGLWETQYF. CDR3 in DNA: TGTGCCAGCAGCGTAGCGGGGGGGCTTTGGGAGACCCAGTACTTC.

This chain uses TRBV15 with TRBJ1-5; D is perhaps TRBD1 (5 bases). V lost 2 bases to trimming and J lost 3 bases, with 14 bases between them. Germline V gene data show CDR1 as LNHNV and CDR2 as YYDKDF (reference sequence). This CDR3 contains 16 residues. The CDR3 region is CATSRSGGSVNQPQHF. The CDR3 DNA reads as TGTGCCACCAGCAGATCCGGGGGATCGGTCAATCAGCCCCAGCATTTT.

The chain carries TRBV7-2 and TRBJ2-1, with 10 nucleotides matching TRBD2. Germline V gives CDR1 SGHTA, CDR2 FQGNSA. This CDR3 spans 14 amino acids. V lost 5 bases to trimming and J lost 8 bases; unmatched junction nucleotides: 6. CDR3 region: CASSPAGGPYEQFF. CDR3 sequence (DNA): TGTGCCAGCAGCCCAGCGGGGGGGCCCTATGAGCAGTTCTTC.

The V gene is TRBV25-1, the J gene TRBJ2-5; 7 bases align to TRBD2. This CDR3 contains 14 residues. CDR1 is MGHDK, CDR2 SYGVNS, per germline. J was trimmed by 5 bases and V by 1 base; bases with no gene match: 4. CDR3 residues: CASSELDSGETQYF. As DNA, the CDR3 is TGTGCCAGCAGTGAATTGGATAGCGGGGAGACCCAGTACTTC.

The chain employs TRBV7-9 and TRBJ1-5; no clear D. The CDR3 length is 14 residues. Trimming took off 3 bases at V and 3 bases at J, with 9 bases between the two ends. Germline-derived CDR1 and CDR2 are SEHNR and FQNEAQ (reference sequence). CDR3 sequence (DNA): TGTGCCAGCAGCTTGGATAGCACCAATCAGCCCCAGCATTTT. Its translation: CASSLDSTNQPQHF. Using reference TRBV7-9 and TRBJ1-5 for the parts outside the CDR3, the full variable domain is DTGVSQNPRHKITKRGQNVTFRCDPISEHNRLYWYRQTLGQGPEFLTYFQNEAQLEKSRLLSDRFSAERPKGSFSTLEIQRTEQGDSAMYLCASSLDSTNQPQHFGDGTRLSIL.

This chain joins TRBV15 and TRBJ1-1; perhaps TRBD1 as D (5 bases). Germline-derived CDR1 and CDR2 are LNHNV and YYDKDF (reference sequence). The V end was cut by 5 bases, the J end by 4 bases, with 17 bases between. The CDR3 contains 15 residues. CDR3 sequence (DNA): TGTGCCACCAGCGACCACCCCGGAGGGGCCACTGAAGCTTTCTTT. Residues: CATSDHPGGATEAFF.

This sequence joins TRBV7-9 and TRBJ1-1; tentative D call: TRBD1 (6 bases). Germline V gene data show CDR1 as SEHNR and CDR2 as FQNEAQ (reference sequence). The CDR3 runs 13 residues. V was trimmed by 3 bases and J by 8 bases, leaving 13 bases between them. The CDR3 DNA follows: TGTGCCAGCAGCTTGGGATCTCAGGGGGAAGCTTTCTTT. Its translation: CASSLGSQGEAFF.

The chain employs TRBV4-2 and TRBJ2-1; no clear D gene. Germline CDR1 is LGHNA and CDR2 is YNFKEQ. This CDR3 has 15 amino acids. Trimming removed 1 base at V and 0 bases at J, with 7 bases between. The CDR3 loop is CASSQAPNSYNEQFF. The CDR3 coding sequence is TGTGCCAGCAGCCAAGCCCCAAACTCCTACAATGAGCAGTTCTTC.

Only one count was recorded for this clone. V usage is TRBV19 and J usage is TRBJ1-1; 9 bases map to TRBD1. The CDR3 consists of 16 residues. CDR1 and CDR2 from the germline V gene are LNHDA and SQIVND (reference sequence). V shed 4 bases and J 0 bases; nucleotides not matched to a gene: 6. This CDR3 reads CASSKGQGRLNTEAFF. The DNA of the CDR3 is TGTGCCAGTAGTAAAGGACAGGGGCGGTTGAACACTGAAGCTTTCTTT.

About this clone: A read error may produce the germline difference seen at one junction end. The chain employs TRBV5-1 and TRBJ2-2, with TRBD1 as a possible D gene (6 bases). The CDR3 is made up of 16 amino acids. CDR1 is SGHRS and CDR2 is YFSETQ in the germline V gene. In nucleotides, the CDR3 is TGCGCCAGCAGCTTGTGGGGCGAGGGACACACCGGGGAGCCGTTTTTT. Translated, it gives CASSLWGEGHTGEPFF.

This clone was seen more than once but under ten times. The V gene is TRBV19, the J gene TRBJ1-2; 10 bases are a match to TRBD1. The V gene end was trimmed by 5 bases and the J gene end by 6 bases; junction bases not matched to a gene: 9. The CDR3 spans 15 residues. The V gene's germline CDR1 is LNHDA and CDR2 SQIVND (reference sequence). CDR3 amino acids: CASSLSAGTGDGYTF. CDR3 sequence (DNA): TGTGCCAGTAGTCTCTCCGCGGGGACAGGGGATGGCTACACCTTC.

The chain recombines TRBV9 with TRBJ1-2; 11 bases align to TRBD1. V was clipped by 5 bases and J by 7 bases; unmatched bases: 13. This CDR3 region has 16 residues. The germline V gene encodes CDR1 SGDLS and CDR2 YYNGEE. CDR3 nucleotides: TGTGCCAGCAGGATATCCGGACAGGGGGCCTCTGCTGGCTACACCTTC. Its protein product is CASRISGQGASAGYTF. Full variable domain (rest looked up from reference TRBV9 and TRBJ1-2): DSGVTQTPKHLITATGQRVTLRCSPRSGDLSVYWYQQSLDQGLQFLIQYYNGEERAKGNILERFSAQQFPDLHSELNLSSLELGDSALYFCASRISGQGASAGYTFGSGTRLTVV.